The source of this T cell receptor beta chain is a study of cytomegalovirus exposure and HLA in healthy donors. General study findings and limits: Published work reported that the classifier diagnosed cytomegalovirus status with high specificity and sensitivity.

Researchers ran the PCR with 60 Vbeta and 13 Jbeta primers. Using immunoSEQ multiplex PCR, the repertoire was profiled, and TCRdb retains in-frame clones only, with some absent. The data show 100,000 or so clones, with 12% seen just once and roughly 16% held by the top ten. This CDR3 contains 15 residues. V lost 8 bases and J 4 bases, leaving 20 bases between the germline ends. Germline CDR1 is LNHDA and CDR2 is SQIVND (reference sequence). Turning to this clone: What it binds is not known.

The chain is built from TRBV19 and TRBJ2-5; TRBD1 is a possible D gene (5 bases). This TCR was recovered from a middle-aged man in good health and CMV-seropositive. The sample was PBMCs. This CDR3 reads CASGLQAVRGETQYF. The CDR3 DNA reads TGTGCCAGTGGATTACAGGCGGTTAGAGGAGAGACCCAGTACTTC.